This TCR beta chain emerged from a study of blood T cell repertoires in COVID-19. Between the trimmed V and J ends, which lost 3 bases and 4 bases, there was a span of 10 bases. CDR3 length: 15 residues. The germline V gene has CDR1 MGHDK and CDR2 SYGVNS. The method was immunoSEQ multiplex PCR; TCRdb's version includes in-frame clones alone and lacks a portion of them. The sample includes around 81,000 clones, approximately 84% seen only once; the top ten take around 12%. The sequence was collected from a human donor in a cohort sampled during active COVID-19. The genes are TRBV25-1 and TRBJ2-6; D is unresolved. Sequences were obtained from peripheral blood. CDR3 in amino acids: CASSDINSGANVLTF. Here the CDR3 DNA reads TGTGCCAGCAGTGACATTAACTCCGGGGCCAACGTCCTGACTTTC.